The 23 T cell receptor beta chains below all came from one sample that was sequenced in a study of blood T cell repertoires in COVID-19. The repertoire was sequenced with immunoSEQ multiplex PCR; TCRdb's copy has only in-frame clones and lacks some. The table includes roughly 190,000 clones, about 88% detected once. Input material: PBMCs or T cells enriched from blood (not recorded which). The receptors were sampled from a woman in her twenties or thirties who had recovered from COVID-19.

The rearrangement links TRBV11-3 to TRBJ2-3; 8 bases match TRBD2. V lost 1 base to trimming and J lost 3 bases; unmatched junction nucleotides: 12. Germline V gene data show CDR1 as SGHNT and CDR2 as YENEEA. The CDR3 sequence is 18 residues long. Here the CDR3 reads CASSLVLGLAGLTDTQYF. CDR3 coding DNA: TGTGCCAGCAGCTTAGTCTTGGGGCTAGCGGGCCTAACAGATACGCAGTATTTT.

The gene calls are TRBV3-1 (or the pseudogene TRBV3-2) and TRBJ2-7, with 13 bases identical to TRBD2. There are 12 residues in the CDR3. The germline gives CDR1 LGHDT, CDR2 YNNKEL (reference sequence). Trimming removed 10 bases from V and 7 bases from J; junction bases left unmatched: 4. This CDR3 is CATRLAGGEQYF. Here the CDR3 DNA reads TGTGCCACTAGACTAGCGGGAGGAGAGCAGTACTTC.

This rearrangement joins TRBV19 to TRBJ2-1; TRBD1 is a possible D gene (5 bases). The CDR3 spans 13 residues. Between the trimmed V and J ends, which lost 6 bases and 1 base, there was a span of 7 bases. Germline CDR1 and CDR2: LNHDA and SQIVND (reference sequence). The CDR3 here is CASRQVSYNEQFF. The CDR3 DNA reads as TGTGCCAGTAGACAGGTTTCCTACAATGAGCAGTTCTTC.

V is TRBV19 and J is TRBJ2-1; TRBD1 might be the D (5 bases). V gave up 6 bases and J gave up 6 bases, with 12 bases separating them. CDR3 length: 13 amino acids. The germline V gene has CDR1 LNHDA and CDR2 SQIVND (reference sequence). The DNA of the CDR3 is TGTGCCAGTAGGAAGGGGCTACCCAATGAGCAGTTCTTC. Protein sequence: CASRKGLPNEQFF. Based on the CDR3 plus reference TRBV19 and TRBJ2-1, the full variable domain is DGGITQSPKYLFRKEGQNVTLSCEQNLNHDAMYWYRQDPGQGLRLIYYSQIVNDFQKGDIAEGYSVSREKKESFPLTVTSAQKNPTAFYLCASRKGLPNEQFFGPGTRLTVL.

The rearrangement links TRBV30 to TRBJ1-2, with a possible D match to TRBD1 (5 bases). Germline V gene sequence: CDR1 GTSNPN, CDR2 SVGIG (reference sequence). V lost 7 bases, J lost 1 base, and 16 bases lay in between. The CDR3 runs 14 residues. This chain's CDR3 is CASPGGGDNYGYTF. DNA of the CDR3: TGTGCCTCCCCCGGGGGAGGGGATAACTATGGCTACACCTTC. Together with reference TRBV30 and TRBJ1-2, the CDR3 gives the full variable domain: SQTIHQWPATLVQPVGSPLSLECTVEGTSNPNLYWYRQAAGRGLQLLFYSVGIGQISSEVPQNLSASRPQDRQFILSSKKLLLSDSGFYLCASPGGGDNYGYTFGSGTRLTVV.

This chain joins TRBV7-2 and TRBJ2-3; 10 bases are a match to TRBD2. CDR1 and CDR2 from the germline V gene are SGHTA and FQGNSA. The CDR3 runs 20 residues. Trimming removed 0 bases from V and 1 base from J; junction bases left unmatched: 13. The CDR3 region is CASSLARPRGTSGGTDTQYF. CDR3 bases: TGTGCCAGCAGCTTAGCCCGGCCTCGGGGTACTAGCGGGGGCACAGATACGCAGTATTTT.

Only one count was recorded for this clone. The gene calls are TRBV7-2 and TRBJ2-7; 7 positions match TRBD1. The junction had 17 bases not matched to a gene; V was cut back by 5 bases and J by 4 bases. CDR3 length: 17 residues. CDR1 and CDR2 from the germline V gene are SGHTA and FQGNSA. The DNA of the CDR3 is TGTGCCAGCAGCCAACCCCGAGGGGGCGCGAAGCCTTACGAGCAGTACTTC. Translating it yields CASSQPRGGAKPYEQYF.

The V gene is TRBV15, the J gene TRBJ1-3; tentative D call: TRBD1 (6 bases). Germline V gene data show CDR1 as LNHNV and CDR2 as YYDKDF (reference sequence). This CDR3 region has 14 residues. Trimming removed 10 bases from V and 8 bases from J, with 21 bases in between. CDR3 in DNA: TGTGCCATCCGGGAGGGGGGAGTTTTGGACACCATATATTTT. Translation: CAIREGGVLDTIYF.

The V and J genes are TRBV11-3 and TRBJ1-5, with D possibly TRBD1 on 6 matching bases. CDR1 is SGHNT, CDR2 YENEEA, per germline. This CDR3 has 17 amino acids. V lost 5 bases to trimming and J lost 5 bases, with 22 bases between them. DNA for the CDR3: TGTGCCAGCAGCCCCATCGGGACATCGTCCCGTTATCAGCCCCAGCATTTT. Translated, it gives CASSPIGTSSRYQPQHF.

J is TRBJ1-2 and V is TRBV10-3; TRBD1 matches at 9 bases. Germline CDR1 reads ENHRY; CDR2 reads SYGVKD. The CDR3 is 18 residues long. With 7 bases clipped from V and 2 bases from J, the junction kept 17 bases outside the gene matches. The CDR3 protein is CAITARDRVGVPNYGYTF. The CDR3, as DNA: TGTGCCATCACTGCCCGGGACAGGGTCGGAGTCCCAAACTATGGCTACACCTTC.

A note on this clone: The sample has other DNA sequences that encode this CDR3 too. CDR3 region: CASSLSTSGGQETQYF. CDR3 DNA: TGTGCCAGCAGCCTGTCGACTAGCGGGGGGCAAGAGACCCAGTACTTC. The chain recombines TRBV7-2 with TRBJ2-5, with 13 bases fitting TRBD2. J was trimmed by 2 bases and V by 5 bases; bases with no gene match: 5. This CDR3 is built from 16 residues. Germline values: CDR1 SGHTA, CDR2 FQGNSA.

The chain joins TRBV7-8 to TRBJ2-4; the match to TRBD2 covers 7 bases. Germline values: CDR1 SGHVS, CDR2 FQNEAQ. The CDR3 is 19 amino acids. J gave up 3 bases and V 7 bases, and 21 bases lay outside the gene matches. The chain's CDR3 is CASTPTAGATSPVKNIQYF. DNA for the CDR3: TGTGCCAGCACCCCTACCGCTGGAGCGACTAGCCCGGTCAAAAACATTCAGTACTTC.

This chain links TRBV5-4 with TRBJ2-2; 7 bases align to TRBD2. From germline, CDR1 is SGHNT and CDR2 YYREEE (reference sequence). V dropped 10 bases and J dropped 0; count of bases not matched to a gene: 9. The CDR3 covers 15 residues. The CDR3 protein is CAVPREGTNTGELFF. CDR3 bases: TGTGCCGTCCCCAGGGAGGGGACGAACACCGGGGAGCTGTTTTTT.

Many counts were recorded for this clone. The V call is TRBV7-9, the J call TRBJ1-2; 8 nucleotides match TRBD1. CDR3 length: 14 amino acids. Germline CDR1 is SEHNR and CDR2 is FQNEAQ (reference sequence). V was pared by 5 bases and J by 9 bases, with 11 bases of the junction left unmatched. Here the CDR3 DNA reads TGTGCCAGCAGCCTACGGACAGGGCCGAGAAGCTACACCTTC. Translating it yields CASSLRTGPRSYTF.

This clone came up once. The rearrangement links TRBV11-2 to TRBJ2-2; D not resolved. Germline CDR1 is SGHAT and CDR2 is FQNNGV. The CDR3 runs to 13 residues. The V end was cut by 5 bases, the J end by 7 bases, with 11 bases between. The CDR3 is CASSLSFGGELFF. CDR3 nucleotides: TGTGCCAGCAGCCTATCCTTTGGCGGGGAGCTGTTTTTT.

CDR3 sequence reads: CASRTRDRGTDTQYF. Written as DNA, the CDR3 is TGTGCCAGCAGGACACGGGACAGGGGAACAGATACGCAGTATTTT. V is TRBV6-5 and J is TRBJ2-3, with 10 bases that match TRBD1. Germline V gene data show CDR1 as MNHEY and CDR2 as SVGAGI. Unmatched junction bases numbered 6, after V lost 6 bases and J lost 3 bases. The CDR3 contains 15 residues.

The CDR3 coding sequence is TGTGCCAGCAGCTTGGAACCCGGGACTCGCATCCACGAGCAGTACTTC. Amino acid sequence: CASSLEPGTRIHEQYF. The V and J genes are TRBV11-2 and TRBJ2-7, with D maybe TRBD2 (6 bases). The V gene lost 3 bases and the J gene lost 5 bases, with 20 bases spanning the gap. The germline V gene encodes CDR1 SGHAT and CDR2 FQNNGV. The CDR3 totals 16 residues.

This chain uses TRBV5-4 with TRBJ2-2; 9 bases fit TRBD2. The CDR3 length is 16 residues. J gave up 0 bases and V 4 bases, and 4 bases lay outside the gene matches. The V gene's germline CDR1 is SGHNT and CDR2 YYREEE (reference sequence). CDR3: CASSVLAGANTGELFF. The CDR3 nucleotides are TGTGCCAGCAGCGTATTAGCGGGGGCGAACACCGGGGAGCTGTTTTTT.

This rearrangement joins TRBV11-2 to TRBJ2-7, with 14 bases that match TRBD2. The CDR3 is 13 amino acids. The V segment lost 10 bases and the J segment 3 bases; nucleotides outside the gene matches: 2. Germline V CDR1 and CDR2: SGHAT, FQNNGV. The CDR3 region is CATGTSGSYEQYF. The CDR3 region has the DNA TGTGCCACTGGGACTAGCGGGAGCTACGAGCAGTACTTC.

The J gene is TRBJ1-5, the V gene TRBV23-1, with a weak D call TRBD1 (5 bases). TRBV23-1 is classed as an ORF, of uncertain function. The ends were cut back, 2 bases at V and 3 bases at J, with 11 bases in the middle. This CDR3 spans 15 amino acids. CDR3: CASSQGRAYNQPQHF. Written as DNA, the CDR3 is TGCGCCAGCAGTCAAGGCAGGGCCTACAATCAGCCCCAGCATTTT.

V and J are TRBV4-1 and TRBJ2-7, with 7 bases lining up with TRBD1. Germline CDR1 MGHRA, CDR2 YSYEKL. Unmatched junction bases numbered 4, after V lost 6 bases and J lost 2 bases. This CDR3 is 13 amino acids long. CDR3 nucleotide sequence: TGCGCCAGCAGGGACAGGCGCCCCTACGAGCAGTACGTC. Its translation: CASRDRRPYEQYV.

CDR3 residues: CASSLAGRGAFF. For the CDR3, the DNA is TGTGCCAGCAGCTTAGCTGGGAGGGGAGCTTTCTTT. The V gene is TRBV7-9, the J gene TRBJ1-1, with TRBD1 as a possible D gene (5 bases). The CDR3 runs to 12 residues. V gave up 0 bases and J gave up 10 bases, with 9 bases separating them. The V gene's germline CDR1 is SEHNR and CDR2 FQNEAQ (reference sequence). Together with reference TRBV7-9 and TRBJ1-1, the CDR3 gives the full variable domain: DTGVSQNPRHKITKRGQNVTFRCDPISEHNRLYWYRQTLGQGPEFLTYFQNEAQLEKSRLLSDRFSAERPKGSFSTLEIQRTEQGDSAMYLCASSLAGRGAFFGQGTRLTVV.

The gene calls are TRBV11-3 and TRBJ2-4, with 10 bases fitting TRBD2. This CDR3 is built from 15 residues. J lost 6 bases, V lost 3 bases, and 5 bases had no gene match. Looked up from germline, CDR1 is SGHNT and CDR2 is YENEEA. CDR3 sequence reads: CASSLASSGRNIQYF. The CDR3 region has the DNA TGTGCCAGCAGCTTGGCTTCTAGCGGGAGAAACATTCAGTACTTC.